The T cell receptor beta chain under discussion was sequenced for a study of CD4 T cells in relation to SARS-CoV-2 and coronaviruses. Notes on the study in general: In approximately 70% of donors, memory CD4+ clonotypes crossrecognized SARS-CoV-2 and at least one common cold coronavirus spike.

Trimming shortened V by 7 bases and J by 5 bases, and 11 bases separated the two germline ends. Per the germline V gene, CDR1 is MNHEY and CDR2 is SVGAGI. This CDR3 contains 13 residues. CD4+ T cells from unexposed donors were obtained before the COVID-19 pandemic (2011-2018). CD4+ T cells were isolated from the cells after around 11 days of culture. Points on this clone: What it binds is not known.

The assay was immunoSEQ multiplex PCR, and TCRdb's table has in-frame clones only and misses some. The data hold some 11,000 clones, with around 70% observed a single time. Sequencing input: CD4+ T cells from PBMCs, cultured in vitro. The rearrangement links TRBV6-5 to TRBJ1-4, with TRBD1 as a possible D gene (5 bases). This clonotype was obtained from a human donor in good health. In nucleotides, the CDR3 is TGTGCCAGCAAGCGGGACGGGAATGAAAAACTGTTTTTT. As protein: CASKRDGNEKLFF.